This T cell receptor (beta chain) was captured by sequencing in a study of blood T cell repertoires in COVID-19 (dated by TCRdb to between 2020 and 2021). Describing the broader study: The collaborator samples originated in the United States, Italy and Spain and spanned the acute and convalescent phases of COVID-19. The prospective study material was composed of cDNA or gDNA derived from T cells, B-cell-depleted T cells, or PBMCs. Deeply sampled blood TCRbeta repertoires from subjects exposed to, actively infected with, or recovered from COVID-19 were included in the dataset. The repertoires were released in a freely available public database intended as a resource for research on the immune response to SARS-CoV-2. Samples were obtained from the ongoing ImmuneRACE study (first 160 participants) and from approximately 1,200 subjects provided by 6 global collaborators. A de-identified subject ID, COVID-19 status, age in years and sex were almost always included in the sample metadata. Where available, HLA class I and class II types were taken from metadata supplied by the sample provider and were not determined by assay-based typing.

Each collaborating institution followed its own protocols to collect whole blood in K2EDTA tubes. For TCRbeta analysis, collaborator samples were shipped as frozen whole blood, as isolated PBMCs, or as DNA extracted from either sample type. The immunoSEQ Assay, a bias-controlled multiplex PCR, was used to amplify TCRbeta CDR3 regions from genomic DNA. On the authors' methods: The number of nucleated cells in each sample was estimated by amplification of reference gene primers within the assay. Sequence reads were collapsed and filtered to measure the absolute abundance of every unique TCRbeta CDR3 rearrangement. For each sample, productive Simpson clonality was calculated as the square root of Simpson's diversity index over productive rearrangements. Held by TCRdb, this immuneACCESS table contains in-frame sequences only and omits some clones. Under half of the omission traces to an unresolved V gene where checked; the cause of the rest is unknown. Clone size and the V and J calls come from that table; the DNA yielded D and trimming. The sample table lists 35,000 to 45,000 clones, around 80% of them with a count of one. The leading ten clones occupy approximately 15% of the sample.

Clipping removes 8 bases from V and 7 bases from J, with 9 as the unmatched junction base count. The CDR3 measures 15 amino acids from cysteine to phenylalanine. Only the CDR3 region is kept as DNA, spanning 45 bases read in frame from base 1. In the germline V gene, CDR1 corresponds to SGHTS and CDR2 to YDEGEE. On this clone itself: Its target antigen remains unknown. The record has no base qualities; no much larger clone is one base away.

The research as a whole found: The amount of clinical and demographic metadata varied by source and participant and was provided uncurated.

The chain links TRBV5-8 with TRBJ1-6, and 10 junctional nucleotides match TRBD1. The specimen sequenced was peripheral blood. This TCR derives from a man aged 65 to 79 with acute or convalescent COVID-19. Here is the DNA: TGTGCCAGTAATACCGGGACAGGGGTGAATTCACCCCTCCACTTT. It translates to CASNTGTGVNSPLHF. Beyond the CDR3, the reference TRBV5-8 and TRBJ1-6 genes provide the residues; the full variable domain reads: EAGVTQSPTHLIKTRGQQATLRCSPISGHTSVYWYQQALGLGLQFLLWYDEGEERNRGNFPPRFSGRQFPNYSSELNVNALELEDSALYLCASNTGTGVNSPLHFGNGTRLTVT.